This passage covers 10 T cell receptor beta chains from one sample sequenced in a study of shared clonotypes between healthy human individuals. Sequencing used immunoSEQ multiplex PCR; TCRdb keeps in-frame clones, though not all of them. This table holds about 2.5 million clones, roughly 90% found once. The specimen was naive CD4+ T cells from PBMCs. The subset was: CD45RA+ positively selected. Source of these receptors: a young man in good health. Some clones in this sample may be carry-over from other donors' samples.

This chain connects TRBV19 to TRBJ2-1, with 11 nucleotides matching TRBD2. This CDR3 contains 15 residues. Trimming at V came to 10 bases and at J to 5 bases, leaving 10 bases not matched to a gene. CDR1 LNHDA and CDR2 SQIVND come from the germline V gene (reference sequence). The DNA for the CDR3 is TGTGCCATTAGGCCCGGGGGACTAGCGGACAATGAGCAGTTCTTC. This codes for CAIRPGGLADNEQFF.

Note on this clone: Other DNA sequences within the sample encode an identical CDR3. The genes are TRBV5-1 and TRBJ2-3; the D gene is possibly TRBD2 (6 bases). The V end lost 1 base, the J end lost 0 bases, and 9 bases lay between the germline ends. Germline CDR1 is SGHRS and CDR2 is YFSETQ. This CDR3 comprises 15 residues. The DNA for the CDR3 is TGCGCCAGCAGCTTGACCGGGACTAGCACAGATACGCAGTATTTT. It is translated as CASSLTGTSTDTQYF.

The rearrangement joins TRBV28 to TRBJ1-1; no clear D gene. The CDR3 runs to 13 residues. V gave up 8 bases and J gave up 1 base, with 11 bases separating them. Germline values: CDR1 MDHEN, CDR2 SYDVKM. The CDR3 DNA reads TGTGCCAGCGGCCAGGCTACGAACACTGAAGCTTTCTTT. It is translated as CASGQATNTEAFF.

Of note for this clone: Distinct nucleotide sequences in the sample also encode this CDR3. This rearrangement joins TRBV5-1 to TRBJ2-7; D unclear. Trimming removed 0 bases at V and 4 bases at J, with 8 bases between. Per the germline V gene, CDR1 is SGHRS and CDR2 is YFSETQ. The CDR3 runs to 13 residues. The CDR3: CASSLAANYEQYF. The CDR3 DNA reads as TGCGCCAGCAGCTTGGCGGCTAATTACGAGCAGTACTTC.

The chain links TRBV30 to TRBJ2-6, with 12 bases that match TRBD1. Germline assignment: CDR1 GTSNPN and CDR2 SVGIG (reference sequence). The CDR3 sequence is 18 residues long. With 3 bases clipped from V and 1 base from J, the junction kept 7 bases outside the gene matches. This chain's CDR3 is CAWSHKGQGASGANVLTF. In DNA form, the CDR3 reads TGTGCCTGGAGCCATAAGGGACAGGGGGCGTCTGGGGCCAACGTCCTGACTTTC.

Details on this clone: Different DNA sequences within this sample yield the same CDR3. In DNA, the CDR3 is TGTGCCAGCTCACCATTAGCGGGAGACACAGATACGCAGTATTTT. Translating gives CASSPLAGDTDTQYF. The chain couples TRBV18 to TRBJ2-3; 9 bases align to TRBD2. Germline assignment: CDR1 KGHSH and CDR2 LQKENI. The CDR3 extends over 15 amino acids. V trimming: 2 bases; J trimming: 2 bases; junction bases outside the gene matches: 2.

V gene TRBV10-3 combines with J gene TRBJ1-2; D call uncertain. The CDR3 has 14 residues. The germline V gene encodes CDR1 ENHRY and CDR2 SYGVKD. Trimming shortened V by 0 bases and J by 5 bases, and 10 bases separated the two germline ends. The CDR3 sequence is CAISESVRIYGYTF. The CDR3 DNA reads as TGTGCCATCAGTGAGTCCGTCAGAATTTATGGCTACACCTTC.

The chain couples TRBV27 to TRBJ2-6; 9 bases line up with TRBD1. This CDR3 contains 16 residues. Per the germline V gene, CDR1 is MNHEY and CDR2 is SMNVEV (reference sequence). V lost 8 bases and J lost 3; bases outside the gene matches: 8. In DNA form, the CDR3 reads TGTGCCAGCGGCTTTTACAGGGGGCTTGGGGCCAACGTCCTGACTTTC. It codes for CASGFYRGLGANVLTF.

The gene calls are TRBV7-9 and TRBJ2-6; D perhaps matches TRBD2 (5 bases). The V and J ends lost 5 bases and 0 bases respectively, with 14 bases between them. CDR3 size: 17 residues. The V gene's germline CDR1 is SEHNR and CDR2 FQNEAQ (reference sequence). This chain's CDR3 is CASSPRGVLSGANVLTF. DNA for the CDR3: TGTGCCAGCAGCCCCCGGGGAGTTCTCTCTGGGGCCAACGTCCTGACTTTC.

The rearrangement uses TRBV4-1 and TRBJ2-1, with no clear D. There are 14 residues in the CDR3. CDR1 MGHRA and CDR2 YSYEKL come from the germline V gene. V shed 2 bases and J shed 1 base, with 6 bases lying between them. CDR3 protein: CASSQRFSYNEQFF. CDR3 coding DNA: TGCGCCAGCAGCCAACGGTTTTCCTACAATGAGCAGTTCTTC.